This T cell receptor beta chain was found in a study of blood T cell repertoires in COVID-19. Study at large: Acute-phase and convalescent COVID-19 samples originated in the United States, Italy and Spain. Sample material is recorded as cDNA or gDNA derived from T cells, B-cell-depleted T cells, or PBMCs.

CDR1 is SNHLY, CDR2 FYNNEI, per germline. Trimming left V 3 bases short and J 7 bases short, with 13 bases between. The CDR3 is made up of 13 amino acids. As processed by the authors: Estimation of nucleated cell counts relied on the amplification of reference gene primers. Some clones are missing from TCRdb's copy, which holds only in-frame ones; the method was immunoSEQ multiplex PCR. V, J and clone size derive from that table, while D and trimming were established from the DNA sequence. The repertoire holds fewer than 80,000 clones, roughly 75% seen once, with around 10% in the top ten. The material sequenced was peripheral blood. This chain links TRBV2 with TRBJ2-7; D not certain. The TCR was taken from a human donor in a cohort sampled during active COVID-19. The CDR3 reads CASSDLGLAEQYF. The CDR3 region has the DNA TGTGCCAGCAGTGATTTGGGCCTCGCGGAGCAGTACTTC. Supplemented by reference TRBV2 and TRBJ2-7, the full variable domain reads EPEVTQTPSHQVTQMGQEVILRCVPISNHLYFYWYRQILGQKVEFLVSFYNNEISEKSEIFDDQFSVERPDGSNFTLKIRSTKLEDSAMYFCASSDLGLAEQYFGPGTRLTVT.